The present TCR beta chain was sequenced within a study of blood T cells in healthy people across ages. In this sample, this clonotype turned up a few times. The CDR3 extends over 15 amino acids. V was clipped by 6 bases and J by 3 bases; unmatched bases: 6. A second PCR, run for roughly 7 to 11 cycles, used a sample-barcoded 5' primer plus a J-beta primer mix. Each sample yielded at least 3 million CDR3-containing paired-end reads. MiXCR, applied by TCRdb to the 5' RACE reads, yields one record per CDR3 protein. The repertoire holds fewer than 2 million distinct CDR3 sequences, with around 40% as singletons.

The source of this sequence is a human donor in good health. Sequenced: blood. V is TRBV12-3 or TRBV12-4 and J is TRBJ1-4; 8 bases agree with TRBD1. CDR3 nucleotide sequence: TGTGCCAGCAGCCCCGGACAGGGTCCTAATGAAAAACTGTTTTTT. Translating it yields CASSPGQGPNEKLFF.